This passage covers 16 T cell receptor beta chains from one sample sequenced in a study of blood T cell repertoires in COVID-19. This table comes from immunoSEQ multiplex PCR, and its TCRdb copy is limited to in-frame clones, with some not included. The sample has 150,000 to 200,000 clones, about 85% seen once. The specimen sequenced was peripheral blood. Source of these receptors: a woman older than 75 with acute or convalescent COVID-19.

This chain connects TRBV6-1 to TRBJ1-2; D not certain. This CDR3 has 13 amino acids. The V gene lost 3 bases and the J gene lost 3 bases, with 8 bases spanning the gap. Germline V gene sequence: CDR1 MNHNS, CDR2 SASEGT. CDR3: CASSDDGYYGYTF. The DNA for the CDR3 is TGTGCCAGCAGTGATGACGGGTACTATGGCTACACCTTC.

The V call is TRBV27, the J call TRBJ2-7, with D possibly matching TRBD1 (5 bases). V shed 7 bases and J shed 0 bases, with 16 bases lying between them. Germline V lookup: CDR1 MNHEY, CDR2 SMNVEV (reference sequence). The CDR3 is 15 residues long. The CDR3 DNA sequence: TGTGCCAGCACCCTGCAGGGTCGTAGCTCCTACGAGCAGTACTTC. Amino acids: CASTLQGRSSYEQYF.

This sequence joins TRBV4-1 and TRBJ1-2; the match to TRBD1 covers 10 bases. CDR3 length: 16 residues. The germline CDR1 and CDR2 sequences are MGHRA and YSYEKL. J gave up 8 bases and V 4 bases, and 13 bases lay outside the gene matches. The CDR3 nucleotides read TGCGCCAGCAGCCGGTCACCCAGGGACAGGGGAGTCGGCTACACCTTC. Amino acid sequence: CASSRSPRDRGVGYTF.

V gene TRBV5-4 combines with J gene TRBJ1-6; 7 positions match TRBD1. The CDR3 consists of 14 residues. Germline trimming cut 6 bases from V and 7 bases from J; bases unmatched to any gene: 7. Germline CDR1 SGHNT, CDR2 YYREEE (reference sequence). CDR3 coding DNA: TGTGCCAGCACCCTCGAACAGGGGAATTCACCCCTCCACTTT. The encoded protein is CASTLEQGNSPLHF.

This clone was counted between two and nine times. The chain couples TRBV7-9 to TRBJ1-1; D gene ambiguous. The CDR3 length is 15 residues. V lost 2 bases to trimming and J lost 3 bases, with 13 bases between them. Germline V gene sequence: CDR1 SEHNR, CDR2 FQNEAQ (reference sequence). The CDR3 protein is CASSLSPAGYTEAFF. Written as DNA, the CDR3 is TGTGCCAGCAGCTTATCCCCGGCCGGGTACACTGAAGCTTTCTTT.

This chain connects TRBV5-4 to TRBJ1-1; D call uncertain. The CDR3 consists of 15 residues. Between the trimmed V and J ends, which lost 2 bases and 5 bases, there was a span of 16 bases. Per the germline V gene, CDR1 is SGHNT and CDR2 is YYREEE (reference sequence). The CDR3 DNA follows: TGTGCCAGCAGCTTAACCTATACAGTTGGGACTGAAGCTTTCTTT. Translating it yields CASSLTYTVGTEAFF.

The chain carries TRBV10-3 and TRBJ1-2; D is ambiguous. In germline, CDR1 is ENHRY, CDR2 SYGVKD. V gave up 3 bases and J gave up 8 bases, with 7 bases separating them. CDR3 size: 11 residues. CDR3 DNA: TGTGCCATCAGTGACGGGGAAGGCTACACCTTC. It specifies CAISDGEGYTF.

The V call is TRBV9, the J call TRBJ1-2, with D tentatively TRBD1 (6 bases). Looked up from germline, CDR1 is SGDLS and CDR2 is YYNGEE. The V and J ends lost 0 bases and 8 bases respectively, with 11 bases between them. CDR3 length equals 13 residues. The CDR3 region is CASSVAQGFGYTF. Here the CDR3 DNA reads TGTGCCAGCAGCGTAGCACAGGGCTTCGGCTACACCTTC. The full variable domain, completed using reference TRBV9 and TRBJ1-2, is DSGVTQTPKHLITATGQRVTLRCSPRSGDLSVYWYQQSLDQGLQFLIQYYNGEERAKGNILERFSAQQFPDLHSELNLSSLELGDSALYFCASSVAQGFGYTFGSGTRLTVV.

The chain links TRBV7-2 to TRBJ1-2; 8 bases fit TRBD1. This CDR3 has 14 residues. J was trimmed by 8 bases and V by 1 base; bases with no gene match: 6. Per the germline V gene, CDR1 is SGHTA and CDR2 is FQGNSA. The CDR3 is CASSLGPGGRGYTF. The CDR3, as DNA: TGTGCCAGCAGCTTAGGGCCAGGGGGCCGGGGCTACACCTTC.

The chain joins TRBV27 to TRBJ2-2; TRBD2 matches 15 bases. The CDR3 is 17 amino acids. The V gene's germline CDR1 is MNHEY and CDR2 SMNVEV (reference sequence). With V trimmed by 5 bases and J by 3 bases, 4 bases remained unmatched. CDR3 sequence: CASSRTSGGAYTGELFF. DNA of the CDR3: TGTGCCAGCAGTCGGACTAGCGGGGGGGCCTACACCGGGGAGCTGTTTTTT.

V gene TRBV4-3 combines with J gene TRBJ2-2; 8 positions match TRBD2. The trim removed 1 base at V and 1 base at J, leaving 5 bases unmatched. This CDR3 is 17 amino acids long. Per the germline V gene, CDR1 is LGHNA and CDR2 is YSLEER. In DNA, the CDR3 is TGCGCCAGCAGCCAAGTGGCGGCGGGGGGGAACACCGGGGAGCTGTTTTTT. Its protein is CASSQVAAGGNTGELFF.

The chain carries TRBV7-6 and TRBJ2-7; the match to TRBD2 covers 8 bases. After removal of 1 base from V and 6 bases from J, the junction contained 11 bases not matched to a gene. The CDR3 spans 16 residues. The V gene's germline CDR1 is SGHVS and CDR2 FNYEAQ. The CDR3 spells CASSLVRAGGFGEQYF. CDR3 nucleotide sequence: TGTGCCAGCAGCTTAGTGAGGGCGGGAGGATTTGGCGAGCAGTACTTC.

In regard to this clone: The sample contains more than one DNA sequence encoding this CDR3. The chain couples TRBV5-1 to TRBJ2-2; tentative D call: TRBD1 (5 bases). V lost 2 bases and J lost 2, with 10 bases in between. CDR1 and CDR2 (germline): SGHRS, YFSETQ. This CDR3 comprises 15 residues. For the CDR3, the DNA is TGCGCCAGCAGCTTAGGCCAGGGAAACACCGGGGAGCTGTTTTTT. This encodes CASSLGQGNTGELFF.

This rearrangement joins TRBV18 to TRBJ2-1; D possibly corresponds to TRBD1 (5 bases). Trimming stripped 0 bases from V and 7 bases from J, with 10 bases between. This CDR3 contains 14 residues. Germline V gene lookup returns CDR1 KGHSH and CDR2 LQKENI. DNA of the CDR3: TGTGCCAGCTCACCACCGAGCAGGGCGAATGAGCAGTTCTTC. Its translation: CASSPPSRANEQFF.

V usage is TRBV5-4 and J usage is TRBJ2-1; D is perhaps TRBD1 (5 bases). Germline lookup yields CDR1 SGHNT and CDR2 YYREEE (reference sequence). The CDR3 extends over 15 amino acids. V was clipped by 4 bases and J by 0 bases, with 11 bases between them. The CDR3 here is CASSSRASSYNEQFF. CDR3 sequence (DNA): TGTGCCAGCAGCAGCAGGGCCAGCTCCTACAATGAGCAGTTCTTC.

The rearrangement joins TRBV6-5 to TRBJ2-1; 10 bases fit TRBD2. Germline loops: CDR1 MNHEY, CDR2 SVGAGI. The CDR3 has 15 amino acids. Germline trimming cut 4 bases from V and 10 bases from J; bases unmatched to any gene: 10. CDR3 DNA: TGTGCCAGCAGTTCCCGGTCTAGCGGGAGATGGGAGCAGTTCTTC. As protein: CASSSRSSGRWEQFF.